The clone carrying this T cell receptor (beta chain) has only a few counts. Its target is not known. The sample originates from a study of neurological immune-mediated disorders. The unsorted libraries had their origin in 2 million PBMCs stored at -80 C. Overall study findings and caveats: Among expanded clones, no CDR3 amino acid sequences were shared across subjects, a pattern suggesting private repertoires in all groups.

The cDNA was generated by 5'RACE with 10-nucleotide random UMIs. TCRdb reprocessed the 5' RACE reads with MiXCR, giving one entry per CDR3 protein. The data contain tens of thousands of distinct CDR3 sequences, nearly 3.5% of them singletons. The sequencing sample was made of PBMCs. The origin of this receptor is a man aged 35 to 55 with multiple sclerosis.

CDR3 coding DNA: TGTGCCAGCAGCTTAAGGGCAGGGACCTCTGGGGCCAACGTCCTGACTTTC. Amino acid sequence: CASSLRAGTSGANVLTF. The rearrangement uses TRBV7-3 and TRBJ2-6; TRBD1 or TRBD2 may be the D gene (5 bases each). The V gene's germline CDR1 is SGHTA and CDR2 FQGTGA. This CDR3 region has 17 residues. V gave up 1 base and J gave up 0 bases, with 10 bases separating them.